The 30 T cell receptor beta chains given below trace back to one sample, sequenced in a study of T cells expressing NK-cell markers. No DNA is given; TCRdb re-called the 5' RACE reads and lists each CDR3 protein once. The data include roughly 430,000 distinct CDR3 sequences; the top ten clones carry 6% to 9.5%. Input material: blood T cells: a sorted CD56 or NKG2C T cell subset, CD4+ or CD8+ T cells, or bulk PBMC T cells (not recorded which). These receptors all come from a woman aged 18 to 75 in good health.

This rearrangement joins TRBV24-1 to TRBJ2-3; with no DNA, the TCRdb D assignment of TRBD1 cannot be verified. Germline V gene lookup returns CDR1 KGHDR and CDR2 SFDVKD. This CDR3 is built from 15 residues. The CDR3 sequence: CATSDKTGSTDTQYF.

The rearrangement links TRBV10-3 to TRBJ2-1; no DNA is available, so the TRBD2 call from TCRdb remains unchecked. Germline V gives CDR1 ENHRY, CDR2 SYGVKD. CDR3 length: 13 residues. The CDR3 is CAIRREGLDEQFF.

The genes are TRBV6-5 and TRBJ2-4; the TRBD1 assignment by TCRdb is unverifiable without DNA. Looked up from germline, CDR1 is MNHEY and CDR2 is SVGAGI. CDR3 length equals 14 residues. CDR3 in amino acids: CASSFQGFTGIQYF.

The chain links TRBV10-2 to TRBJ2-7; TCRdb picks TRBD1, but there is no DNA to check that call. The CDR3 covers 15 residues. In germline, CDR1 is WSHSY, CDR2 SAAADI. The CDR3 protein is CASSEWGTGGYEQYF.

The V call is TRBV27, the J call TRBJ1-6. The V gene's germline CDR1 is MNHEY and CDR2 SMNVEV (reference sequence). CDR3 length equals 16 residues. The CDR3 loop reads CASRSLAGHYNSPLHF.

The rearrangement joins TRBV4-3 to TRBJ2-5; TCRdb's D gene call, TRBD2, goes unchecked for lack of DNA. The CDR3 runs to 13 residues. Germline V gene sequence: CDR1 LGHNA, CDR2 YSLEER. The CDR3 protein is CASSHRLAETQYF.

The V call is TRBV20-1, the J call TRBJ2-7. Looked up from germline, CDR1 is DFQATT and CDR2 is SNEGSKA (reference sequence). CDR3 length: 12 amino acids. The CDR3 region is CSAPRVAYEQYF.

This chain connects TRBV20-1 to TRBJ2-2; TCRdb names TRBD2, which stays unverified in the absence of DNA. The CDR3 runs 12 residues. CDR1 DFQATT and CDR2 SNEGSKA come from the germline V gene (reference sequence). CDR3: CSAPIVTGELFF.

The V call is TRBV18, the J call TRBJ1-5; the D call from TCRdb, TRBD1, cannot be confirmed without DNA. In germline, CDR1 is KGHSH, CDR2 LQKENI. The CDR3 is 15 amino acids. The chain's CDR3 is CASSPNTGGKWPQHF.

The V and J genes are TRBV9 and TRBJ1-6; absent DNA, TCRdb's TRBD1 call cannot be checked. Per the germline V gene, CDR1 is SGDLS and CDR2 is YYNGEE. This CDR3 comprises 14 residues. The CDR3 reads CASSVGQLRSPLHF.

The rearrangement joins TRBV7-9 to TRBJ1-2; absent DNA, TCRdb's TRBD1 call cannot be checked. The CDR3 extends over 13 amino acids. The germline CDR1 and CDR2 sequences are SEHNR and FQNEAQ (reference sequence). The CDR3 loop is CASSDPGTYGYTF.

The V gene is TRBV5-5, the J gene TRBJ2-1; TCRdb's D gene call, TRBD2, goes unchecked for lack of DNA. CDR1 is SGHKS, CDR2 YYEKEE, per germline (reference sequence). The CDR3 sequence is 16 residues long. CDR3 amino acids: CASSPMLEGGSNEQFF.

The V gene is TRBV5-1, the J gene TRBJ2-1; TCRdb outputs TRBD1, but without DNA this stays unchecked. CDR1 is SGHRS and CDR2 is YFSETQ in the germline V gene. The CDR3 consists of 16 residues. CDR3 region: CASSQTGGLSYNEQFF.

The gene calls are TRBV21-1 and TRBJ2-3. TRBV21-1 constitutes a pseudogene. This CDR3 is 15 amino acids long. CDR3 residues: CASSKRRFSTDTQYF.

The rearrangement joins TRBV12-3 or TRBV12-4 to TRBJ2-5. The CDR3 has 13 amino acids. The CDR3 protein is CASSRDSAGTQYF.

V usage is TRBV20-1 and J usage is TRBJ2-5; with no DNA, the TCRdb D assignment of TRBD2 cannot be verified. The CDR3 is 15 residues long. Germline V gene sequence: CDR1 DFQATT, CDR2 SNEGSKA (reference sequence). The CDR3 is CSARDGGSYQETQYF.

The chain employs TRBV5-6 and TRBJ1-1. Germline V lookup: CDR1 SGHDT, CDR2 YYEEEE. CDR3 size: 17 residues. The CDR3 reads CASSLALRGGANTEAFF.

This chain uses TRBV12-3 or TRBV12-4 with TRBJ2-1; the D call from TCRdb, TRBD1, cannot be confirmed without DNA. The CDR3 length is 12 residues. The CDR3 spells CASSSYRQGWFF.

V and J are TRBV12-3 or TRBV12-4 and TRBJ1-4; the D call of TRBD1 rests on TCRdb alone, since no DNA is present to check it. The CDR3 contains 16 residues. The CDR3: CASSDGRGQGQEKLFF.

V gene TRBV10-3 combines with J gene TRBJ1-1. The CDR3 covers 13 residues. The germline gives CDR1 ENHRY, CDR2 SYGVKD. CDR3 sequence reads: CAISVRTDTEAFF.

This sequence joins TRBV20-1 and TRBJ2-7; TCRdb calls TRBD2, which cannot be checked without DNA. The CDR3 runs 12 residues. Germline-derived CDR1 and CDR2 are DFQATT and SNEGSKA (reference sequence). The CDR3 protein is CSASSGPYEQYF.

The CDR3 region is CASSYGDRGKNEQFF. The chain carries TRBV7-7 and TRBJ2-1; TCRdb calls TRBD1, which cannot be checked without DNA. The CDR3 runs to 15 residues. Germline V lookup: CDR1 SSHAT, CDR2 FNYEAQ (reference sequence).

The rearrangement joins TRBV12-3 or TRBV12-4 to TRBJ2-4; the D call of TRBD2 rests on TCRdb alone, since no DNA is present to check it. This CDR3 region has 15 residues. This CDR3 reads CASSPKLGGADIQYF.

The chain has TRBV5-1 and TRBJ2-1; TCRdb proposes TRBD2, but this gene call is untestable without DNA. This CDR3 contains 17 residues. CDR1 SGHRS and CDR2 YFSETQ come from the germline V gene. The CDR3: CASSLGLGLPSYNEQFF.

This chain uses TRBV18 with TRBJ2-2; TCRdb picks TRBD1, but there is no DNA to check that call. The germline V gene encodes CDR1 KGHSH and CDR2 LQKENI. This CDR3 spans 16 amino acids. The CDR3 region is CASSPRSGADTGELFF. Combining the CDR3 with reference TRBV18 and TRBJ2-2 gives the whole variable domain NAGVMQNPRHLVRRRGQEARLRCSPMKGHSHVYWYRQLPEEGLKFMVYLQKENIIDESGMPKERFSAEFPKEGPSILRIQQVVRGDSAAYFCASSPRSGADTGELFFGEGSRLTVL.

This chain connects TRBV7-2 to TRBJ1-6; TCRdb gives TRBD1 as the D gene, but with no DNA this cannot be confirmed. Germline V lookup: CDR1 SGHTA, CDR2 FQGNSA. This CDR3 is built from 16 residues. The CDR3 sequence: CASTIRTQGARSPLHF.

The chain's CDR3 is CASSQNTGIKEQYF. The J gene is TRBJ2-7, the V gene TRBV3-1; the D gene TCRdb calls, TRBD1, cannot be checked with no DNA. This CDR3 is 14 amino acids long. CDR1 LGHDT and CDR2 YNNKEL come from the germline V gene (reference sequence).

This sequence joins TRBV2 and TRBJ1-6; TCRdb selects TRBD1, and the lack of DNA leaves this call unchecked. The CDR3 has 15 residues. Germline CDR1 reads SNHLY; CDR2 reads FYNNEI. This chain's CDR3 is CASYGGSAYNSPLHF. Full variable domain (missing parts from reference TRBV2 and TRBJ1-6): EPEVTQTPSHQVTQMGQEVILRCVPISNHLYFYWYRQILGQKVEFLVSFYNNEISEKSEIFDDQFSVERPDGSNFTLKIRSTKLEDSAMYFCASYGGSAYNSPLHFGNGTRLTVT.

The rearrangement uses TRBV20-1 and TRBJ1-3; TCRdb lists TRBD1, though no DNA is available to test this call. The germline V gene encodes CDR1 DFQATT and CDR2 SNEGSKA (reference sequence). The length of the CDR3 is 17 residues. The CDR3 protein is CSARARTGGSSGNTIYF.

This sequence joins TRBV5-6 and TRBJ2-5; no DNA is available, so the TRBD1 call from TCRdb remains unchecked. CDR3 length: 15 amino acids. Germline V CDR1 and CDR2: SGHDT, YYEEEE. The CDR3 region is CASTRDRGQQETQYF.